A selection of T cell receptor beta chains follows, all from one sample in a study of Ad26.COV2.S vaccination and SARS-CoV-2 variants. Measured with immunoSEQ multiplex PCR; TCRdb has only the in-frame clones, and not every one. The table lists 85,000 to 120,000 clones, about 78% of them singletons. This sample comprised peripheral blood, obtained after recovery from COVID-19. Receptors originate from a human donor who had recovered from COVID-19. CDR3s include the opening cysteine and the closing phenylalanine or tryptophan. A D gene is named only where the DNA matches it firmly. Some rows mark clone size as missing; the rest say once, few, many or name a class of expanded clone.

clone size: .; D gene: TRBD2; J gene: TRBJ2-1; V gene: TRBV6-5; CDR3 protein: CASRGSGGAKNEQFF; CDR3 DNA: TGTGCCAGCAGAGGAAGCGGGGGGGCCAAGAATGAGCAGTTCTTC
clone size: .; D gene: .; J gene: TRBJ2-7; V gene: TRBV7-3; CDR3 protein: CASSAGQPDEQYF; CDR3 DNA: TGTGCCAGCTCCGCAGGGCAGCCCGACGAGCAGTACTTC
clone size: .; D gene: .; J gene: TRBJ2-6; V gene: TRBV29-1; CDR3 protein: CSVLVFSGANVLTF; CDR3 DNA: TGCAGCGTTCTCGTATTCTCTGGGGCCAACGTCCTGACTTTC
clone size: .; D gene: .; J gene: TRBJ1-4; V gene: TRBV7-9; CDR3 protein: CASSLNGVEKLFF; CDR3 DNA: TGTGCCAGCAGCTTAAACGGGGTAGAAAAACTGTTTTTT
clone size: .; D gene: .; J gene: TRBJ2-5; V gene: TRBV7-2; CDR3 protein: CASGDPRRGKETQYF; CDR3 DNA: TGTGCCAGCGGCGACCCCCGCAGGGGCAAAGAGACCCAGTACTTC
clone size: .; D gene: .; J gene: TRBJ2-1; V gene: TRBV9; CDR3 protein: CASSVGGGGSNEQFF; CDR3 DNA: TGTGCCAGCAGCGTAGGCGGAGGGGGCTCCAATGAGCAGTTCTTC
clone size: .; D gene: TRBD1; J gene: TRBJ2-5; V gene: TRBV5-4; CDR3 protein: CASSRTGGGQETQYF; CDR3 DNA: TGTGCCAGCAGCCGGACAGGGGGTGGTCAAGAGACCCAGTACTTC
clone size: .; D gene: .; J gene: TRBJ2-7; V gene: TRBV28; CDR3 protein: CASSLPEEVFPYEQYF; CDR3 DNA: TGTGCCAGCAGTTTGCCGGAGGAGGTTTTCCCCTACGAGCAGTACTTC
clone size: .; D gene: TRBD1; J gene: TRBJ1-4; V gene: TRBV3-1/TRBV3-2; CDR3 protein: CASSQPGTGNEKLFF; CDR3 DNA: TGTGCCAGCAGCCAGCCCGGGACAGGGAATGAAAAACTGTTTTTT
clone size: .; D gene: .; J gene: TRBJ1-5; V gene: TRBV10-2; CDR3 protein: CASRQGQSGQPQHF; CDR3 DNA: TGCGCCAGCAGACAGGGACAATCAGGTCAACCCCAGCATTTT
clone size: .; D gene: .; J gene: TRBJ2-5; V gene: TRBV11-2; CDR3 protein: CASSFTGSETQYF; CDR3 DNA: TGTGCCAGCAGCTTTACGGGGTCGGAGACCCAGTACTTC
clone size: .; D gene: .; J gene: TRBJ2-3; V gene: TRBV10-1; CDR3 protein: CASSESSRMSGSQYF; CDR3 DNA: TGCGCCAGCAGTGAGTCGTCTAGGATGTCGGGGTCGCAGTATTTT
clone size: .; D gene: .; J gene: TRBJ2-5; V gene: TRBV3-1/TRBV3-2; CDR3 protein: CASSQVPVETQYF; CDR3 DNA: TGTGCCAGCAGCCAAGTTCCTGTGGAGACCCAGTACTTC
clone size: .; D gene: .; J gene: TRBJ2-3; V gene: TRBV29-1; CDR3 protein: CSVSIGGSTDTQYF; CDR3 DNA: TGCAGCGTTTCTATCGGGGGAAGCACAGATACGCAGTATTTT
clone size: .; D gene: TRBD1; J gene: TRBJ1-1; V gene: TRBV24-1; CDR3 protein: CATRGQGKDTEAFF; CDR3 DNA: TGTGCCACCAGAGGACAGGGGAAGGACACTGAAGCTTTCTTT
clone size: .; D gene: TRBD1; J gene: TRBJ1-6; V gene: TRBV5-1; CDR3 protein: CASSLGQGVGSPLHF; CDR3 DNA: TGCGCCAGCAGCCTGGGACAGGGGGTAGGGTCACCCCTCCACTTT
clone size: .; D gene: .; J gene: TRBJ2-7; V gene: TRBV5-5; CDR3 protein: CASSRGTSYEQYF; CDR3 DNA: TGTGCCAGCAGCCGGGGGACCTCCTACGAGCAGTACTTC
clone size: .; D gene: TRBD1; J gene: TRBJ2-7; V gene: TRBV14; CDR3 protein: CASSPLDRQYSYEQYF; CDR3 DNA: TGTGCCAGCAGCCCACTGGACAGGCAATACTCCTACGAGCAGTACTTC
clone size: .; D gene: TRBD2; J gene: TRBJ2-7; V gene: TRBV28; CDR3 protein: CASSPRGGTTYEQYF; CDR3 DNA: TGTGCCAGCAGTCCGCGTGGGGGGACTACCTACGAGCAGTACTTC
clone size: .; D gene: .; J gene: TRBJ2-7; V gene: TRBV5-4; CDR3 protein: CASSPRGADEQYF; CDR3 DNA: TGTGCCAGCAGCCCGAGGGGGGCCGACGAGCAGTACTTC
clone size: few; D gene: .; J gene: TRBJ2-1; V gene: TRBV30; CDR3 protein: CAWSPAPRRAAYTSYNEQFF; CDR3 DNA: TGTGCCTGGAGCCCAGCTCCCCGCCGTGCGGCCTACACCTCCTACAATGAGCAGTTCTTC
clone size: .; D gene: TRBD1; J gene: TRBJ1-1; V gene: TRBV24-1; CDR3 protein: CATSRTGGDTEAFF; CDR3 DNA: TGTGCCACCAGCAGGACAGGGGGAGACACTGAAGCTTTCTTT
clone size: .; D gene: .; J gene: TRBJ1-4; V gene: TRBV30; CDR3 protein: CAWSPYQQTGEVIEKLFF; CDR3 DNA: TGTGCCTGGAGTCCATACCAACAGACTGGGGAGGTTATTGAAAAACTGTTTTTT
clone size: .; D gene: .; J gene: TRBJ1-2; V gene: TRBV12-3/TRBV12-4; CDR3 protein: CASSFSYYGYTF; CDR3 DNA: TGTGCCAGCAGTTTTAGTTACTATGGCTACACCTTC
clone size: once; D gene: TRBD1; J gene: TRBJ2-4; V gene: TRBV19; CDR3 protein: CATRQGIGNIQYF; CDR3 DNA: TGTGCCACCAGACAGGGTATAGGAAACATTCAGTACTTC
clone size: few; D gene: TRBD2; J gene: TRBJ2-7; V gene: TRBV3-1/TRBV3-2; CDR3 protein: CASSHGGLTEQYF; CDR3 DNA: TGTGCCAGCAGCCACGGGGGGTTAACAGAGCAGTACTTC
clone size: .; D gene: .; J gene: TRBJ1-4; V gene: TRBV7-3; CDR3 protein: CASSLPNRQVGIRKTVF; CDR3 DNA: TGTGCCAGCAGCTTACCCAACCGACAGGTGGGTATACGAAAAACTGTTTTT
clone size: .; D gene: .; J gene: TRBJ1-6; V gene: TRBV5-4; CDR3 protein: CASSLVNSPLHF; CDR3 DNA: TGTGCCAGCAGCTTGGTCAACTCACCCCTCCACTTT
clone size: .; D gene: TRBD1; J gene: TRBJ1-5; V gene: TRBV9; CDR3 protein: CACDREGNQPQHF; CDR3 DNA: TGTGCCTGCGACAGGGAGGGCAATCAGCCCCAGCATTTT
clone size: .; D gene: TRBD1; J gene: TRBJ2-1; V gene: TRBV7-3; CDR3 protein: CASSPTGQGPYNEQFF; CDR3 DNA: TGTGCCAGCAGCCCGACAGGACAGGGCCCATACAATGAGCAGTTCTTC
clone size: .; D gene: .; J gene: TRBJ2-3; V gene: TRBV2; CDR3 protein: CASRDPRSSDTQYF; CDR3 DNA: TGTGCCAGCAGGGACCCTAGGAGCTCAGATACGCAGTATTTT
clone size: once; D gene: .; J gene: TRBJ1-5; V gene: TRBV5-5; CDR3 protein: CASSEDRNQPQHF; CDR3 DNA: TGTGCCAGCAGCGAGGACCGCAATCAGCCCCAGCATTTT
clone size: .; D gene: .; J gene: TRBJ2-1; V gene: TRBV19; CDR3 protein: CASSQGGNEQFF; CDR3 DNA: TGTGCCAGTAGCCAGGGAGGCAATGAGCAGTTCTTC
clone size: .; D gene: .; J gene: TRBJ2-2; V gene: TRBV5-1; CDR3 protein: CASSLDTGDGELFF; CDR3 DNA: TGCGCCAGCAGCTTGGATACGGGGGACGGGGAGCTGTTTTTT
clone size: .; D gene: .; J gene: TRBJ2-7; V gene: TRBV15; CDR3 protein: CATSRDSGSPYEQYF; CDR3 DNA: TGTGCCACCAGCAGAGATTCCGGCAGCCCCTACGAGCAGTACTTC
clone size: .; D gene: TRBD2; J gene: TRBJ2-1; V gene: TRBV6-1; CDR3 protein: CASSEGTSGVNEQFF; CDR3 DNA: TGTGCCAGCAGTGAAGGGACTAGCGGGGTAAATGAGCAGTTCTTC
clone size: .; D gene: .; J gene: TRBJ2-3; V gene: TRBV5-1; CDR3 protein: CASSLGSADTQYF; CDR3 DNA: TGCGCCAGCAGCTTGGGCAGCGCAGATACGCAGTATTTT
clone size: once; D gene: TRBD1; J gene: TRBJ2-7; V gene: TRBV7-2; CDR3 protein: CASSLAGTGHEKVF; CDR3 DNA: TGTGCCAGCAGCTTAGCCGGGACAGGGCACGAAAAAGTCTTC
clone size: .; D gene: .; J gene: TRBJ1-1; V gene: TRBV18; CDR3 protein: CASSTEQGNTEAFF; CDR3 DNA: TGTGCCAGCTCCACCGAACAGGGGAACACTGAAGCTTTCTTT